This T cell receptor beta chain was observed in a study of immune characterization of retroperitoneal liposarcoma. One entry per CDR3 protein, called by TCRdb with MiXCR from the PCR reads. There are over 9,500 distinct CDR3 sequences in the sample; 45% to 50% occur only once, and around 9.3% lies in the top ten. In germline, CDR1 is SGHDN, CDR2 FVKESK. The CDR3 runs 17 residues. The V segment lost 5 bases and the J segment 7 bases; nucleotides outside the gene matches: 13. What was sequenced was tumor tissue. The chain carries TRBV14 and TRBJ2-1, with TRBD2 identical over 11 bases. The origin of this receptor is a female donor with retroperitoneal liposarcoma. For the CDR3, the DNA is TGTGCCAGCAGCTCCCGCCCACTAGCGGGAGTGGAAAATGAGCAGTTCTTC. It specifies CASSSRPLAGVENEQFF. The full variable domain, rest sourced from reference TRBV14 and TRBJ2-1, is EAGVTQFPSHSVIEKGQTVTLRCDPISGHDNLYWYRRVMGKEIKFLLHFVKESKQDESGMPNNRFLAERTGGTYSTLKVQPAELEDSGVYFCASSSRPLAGVENEQFFGPGTRLTVL.